The clone carrying this T cell receptor (beta chain) was recorded once. Its specificity is unknown. Primers for the PCR totalled 60 Vbeta and 13 Jbeta. Data came from immunoSEQ multiplex PCR; TCRdb stores just in-frame clones and leaves some out. The data show about 170,000 clones, 82% seen once. The CDR3 length is 16 residues. The J segment lost 0 bases and the V segment lost 5 bases, leaving 5 bases of the junction unmatched. Germline-derived CDR1 and CDR2 are SGHAT and FQNNGV. The data belong to a study of cytomegalovirus exposure and HLA in healthy donors. The study's findings and limits: A later analysis by the authors found several of the most significant clusters apparently linked to common viral pathogens.

This chain connects TRBV11-2 to TRBJ2-7; 12 bases are a match to TRBD2. The specimen was PBMCs. The receptor was derived from a girl between 10 and 17 years old in good health and CMV-seropositive. This CDR3 reads CASSTGLAGASYEQYF. The CDR3 coding sequence is TGTGCCAGCAGCACGGGACTAGCGGGCGCCTCCTACGAGCAGTACTTC.